This T cell receptor (beta chain) is drawn from a study of blood T cells in healthy people across ages. Sample-barcoded 5' priming and a J-beta primer mix drove a second PCR of roughly 7 to 11 cycles. Tags on each cDNA molecule came from a template-switch adaptor with 12 random nucleotides. TCRdb processed the 5' RACE reads anew with MiXCR; each CDR3 protein has one entry. The sample lists 2 million or so distinct CDR3 sequences, 40% to 55% occurring once. Points on this clonotype: Its antigen is still unknown.

CDR3 length: 13 residues. Trimming removed 6 bases from V and 4 bases from J, with 11 bases in between. The study's findings and limits: With unsorted PBMCs, a conclusive comparison of naive versus antigen-experienced cells was not possible. Shifts in expanded clonotypes may have been confounded by donor CMV status, which was unknown. A roughly linear fall in TCR beta diversity per million T cells was seen with increasing age.

V usage is TRBV12-3 or TRBV12-4 and J usage is TRBJ2-3; D gene uncertain. Sequenced sample: blood. This clonotype was sampled from a woman in her 40s in good health. The CDR3 loop is CASSPRSADTQYF. The CDR3 DNA reads as TGTGCCAGCAGCCCCCGGTCAGCAGATACGCAGTATTTT.